These 17 T cell receptor beta chains were sequenced from one sample in a study of T-cell memory formation after mild COVID-19. From the 5' RACE reads, TCRdb called clonotypes with MiXCR, one entry per CDR3 protein. The sample has about 620,000 distinct CDR3 sequences; more than 15% are singletons. What was sequenced was PBMCs or a T cell subset sorted from them (not recorded which). These receptors originate from an adult woman who had mild COVID-19 (a few samples of this study predate the infection). Cell type and time point are not known.

The table lists this clonotype with a few counts. This chain uses TRBV4-3 with TRBJ1-2; perhaps TRBD1 as D (5 bases). The CDR3 has 15 amino acids. In germline, CDR1 is LGHNA, CDR2 YSLEER. V dropped 1 base and J dropped 2 bases, with 11 bases sitting between them. DNA of the CDR3: TGCGCCAGCAGCCAAGGTCGAGGGACGAACTATGGCTACACCTTC. Protein sequence: CASSQGRGTNYGYTF.

The chain recombines TRBV9 with TRBJ1-2; D is possibly TRBD1 (6 bases). The CDR3 consists of 14 residues. Germline CDR1 reads SGDLS; CDR2 reads YYNGEE. The V gene lost 4 bases and the J gene lost 5 bases, with 15 bases spanning the gap. In nucleotides, the CDR3 is TGTGCCAGCAGCCCCCCACAGGGTTTATATGGCTACACCTTC. This sequence encodes CASSPPQGLYGYTF. The complete variable domain, with remaining parts taken from reference TRBV9 and TRBJ1-2, reads DSGVTQTPKHLITATGQRVTLRCSPRSGDLSVYWYQQSLDQGLQFLIQYYNGEERAKGNILERFSAQQFPDLHSELNLSSLELGDSALYFCASSPPQGLYGYTFGSGTRLTVV.

In this sample, this clonotype turned up a few times. This chain uses TRBV7-9 with TRBJ2-3; TRBD2 aligns across 14 bases. This CDR3 spans 18 amino acids. Germline trimming cut 4 bases from V and 4 bases from J; bases unmatched to any gene: 10. Germline CDR1 is SEHNR and CDR2 is FQNEAQ (reference sequence). The CDR3, as DNA: TGTGCCAGCAGCTCCCGGAGACTAGCGGGAGGGGTGGCAGATACGCAGTATTTT. Encoded protein: CASSSRRLAGGVADTQYF.

There are a few counts of this clonotype. The chain combines TRBV4-1 with TRBJ1-2; 7 bases are a match to TRBD1. The V gene end was trimmed by 3 bases and the J gene end by 5 bases; junction bases not matched to a gene: 6. CDR1 and CDR2 (germline): MGHRA, YSYEKL. The CDR3 consists of 14 residues. CDR3 in DNA: TGCGCCAGCAGCCACTCGACAGGGATATATGGCTACACCTTC. Translation gives CASSHSTGIYGYTF.

The rearrangement joins TRBV4-1 to TRBJ2-6; TRBD1 matches at 9 bases. CDR1 and CDR2 (germline): MGHRA, YSYEKL. With V trimmed by 0 bases and J by 0 bases, 6 bases remained unmatched. This CDR3 region has 19 residues. CDR3 sequence: CASSQDRDRVVSGANVLTF. CDR3 DNA: TGCGCCAGCAGCCAAGATCGGGACAGGGTGGTCTCTGGGGCCAACGTCCTGACTTTC.

The chain combines TRBV7-8 with TRBJ2-5; 8 nucleotides align to TRBD1. Germline loops: CDR1 SGHVS, CDR2 FQNEAQ. CDR3 length equals 17 residues. V gave up 5 bases and J gave up 6 bases; unmatched junction bases: 17. CDR3 nucleotides: TGTGCCAGCAGCCTAGGACAGGGAGGTTGGAGTCGGAAGACCCAGTACTTC. Translating gives CASSLGQGGWSRKTQYF.

The chain's CDR3 is CASSFRARDRGAYNEQFF. The CDR3 region has the DNA TGTGCCAGCAGCTTCCGTGCGAGGGACAGGGGAGCCTACAATGAGCAGTTCTTC. The rearrangement joins TRBV7-8 to TRBJ2-1; 10 bases line up with TRBD1. The V gene end was trimmed by 3 bases and the J gene end by 2 bases; junction bases not matched to a gene: 10. This CDR3 comprises 18 residues. CDR1 and CDR2 from the germline V gene are SGHVS and FQNEAQ.

This clonotype has more than one count but fewer than ten. The CDR3 DNA sequence: TGCAGTGCTAGACCAGGGTCCGAGCAGTACTTC. Translated: CSARPGSEQYF. The chain joins TRBV20-1 to TRBJ2-7, with a possible D match to TRBD1 (5 bases). The CDR3 is 11 residues long. Trimming removed 2 bases from V and 6 bases from J, with 8 bases in between. Germline V CDR1 and CDR2: DFQATT, SNEGSKA (reference sequence).

This clonotype was detected ten times or more. This chain connects TRBV6-6 to TRBJ2-3; D is ambiguous. V lost 3 bases, J lost 4 bases, and 11 bases lay in between. This CDR3 contains 14 residues. The germline V gene has CDR1 MNHNY and CDR2 SVGAGI (reference sequence). The CDR3 sequence is CASSYSDPADTQYF. Here the CDR3 DNA reads TGTGCCAGCAGTTATTCAGACCCAGCAGATACGCAGTATTTT.

This clonotype was seen only a few times. The chain carries TRBV6-5 and TRBJ2-1; 9 bases fit TRBD2. The V gene's germline CDR1 is MNHEY and CDR2 SVGAGI. With V trimmed by 6 bases and J by 3 bases, 6 bases remained unmatched. The CDR3 length is 15 residues. CDR3 region: CASRTGTSHYNEQFF. The CDR3 DNA sequence: TGTGCCAGCAGAACCGGGACTAGCCACTACAATGAGCAGTTCTTC.

The chain links TRBV19 to TRBJ1-1; no definite D call. There are 13 residues in the CDR3. V was cut by 3 bases and J by 5 bases, with 10 bases left in between. Germline values: CDR1 LNHDA, CDR2 SQIVND (reference sequence). CDR3 bases: TGTGCCAGTAGTATGGGTGTCCAAACTGAAGCTTTCTTT. Translated: CASSMGVQTEAFF. The full variable domain, with the rest looked up from reference TRBV19 and TRBJ1-1, is DGGITQSPKYLFRKEGQNVTLSCEQNLNHDAMYWYRQDPGQGLRLIYYSQIVNDFQKGDIAEGYSVSREKKESFPLTVTSAQKNPTAFYLCASSMGVQTEAFFGQGTRLTVV.

The gene calls are TRBV9 and TRBJ2-7; tentatively, D is TRBD2 (6 bases). The CDR3 spans 13 residues. CDR1 is SGDLS, CDR2 YYNGEE, per germline. With 4 bases removed from V and 2 bases from J, the gap between germline ends came to 10 bases. CDR3 DNA sequence: TGTGCCAGCAGCCCACCTAGCGCCTACGAGCAGTACTTC. This gives the protein CASSPPSAYEQYF. Complete variable domain (other parts from reference TRBV9 and TRBJ2-7): DSGVTQTPKHLITATGQRVTLRCSPRSGDLSVYWYQQSLDQGLQFLIQYYNGEERAKGNILERFSAQQFPDLHSELNLSSLELGDSALYFCASSPPSAYEQYFGPGTRLTVT.

This clonotype was counted a few times. The chain combines TRBV30 with TRBJ1-3; D not certain. Trimming shortened V by 6 bases and J by 2 bases, and 14 bases separated the two germline ends. The CDR3 length is 14 residues. Germline CDR1 is GTSNPN and CDR2 is SVGIG (reference sequence). CDR3 amino acids: CACPFVGAGNTIYF. In DNA form, the CDR3 reads TGTGCCTGTCCCTTTGTGGGCGCTGGAAACACCATATATTTT.

This chain uses TRBV4-1 with TRBJ1-1; maybe TRBD1 (5 bases). This CDR3 contains 15 residues. Germline V gene lookup returns CDR1 MGHRA and CDR2 YSYEKL. V was trimmed by 0 bases and J by 4 bases, leaving 12 bases between them. CDR3 sequence (DNA): TGCGCCAGCAGCCAAGAAATCCAGGGCGGCACTGAAGCTTTCTTT. Translation: CASSQEIQGGTEAFF.

There are a few counts of this clonotype. The rearrangement links TRBV5-1 to TRBJ1-1, with D possibly being TRBD1 (5 bases). The CDR3 is made up of 15 amino acids. The germline V gene has CDR1 SGHRS and CDR2 YFSETQ. Trimming took 2 bases from V and 1 from J, leaving 12 bases between them. CDR3: CASSFTGTGNTEAFF. The CDR3 bases are TGCGCCAGCAGCTTTACCGGGACGGGGAACACTGAAGCTTTCTTT.

In this sample, this clonotype turned up a few times. The gene calls are TRBV5-1 and TRBJ1-2; D is undetermined. Germline V gene sequence: CDR1 SGHRS, CDR2 YFSETQ. Trimming left V 2 bases short and J 4 bases short, with 9 bases between. The CDR3 is 13 residues long. CDR3 sequence reads: CASSLGQIYGYTF. The CDR3 coding sequence is TGCGCCAGCAGCTTAGGGCAGATCTATGGCTACACCTTC.

In this sample, this clonotype turned up a few times. The rearrangement uses TRBV20-1 and TRBJ2-5, with 12 nucleotides matching TRBD2. Per the germline V gene, CDR1 is DFQATT and CDR2 is SNEGSKA (reference sequence). Trimming took 4 bases from V and 5 from J; bases not matched to a gene: 8. The CDR3 totals 15 residues. The CDR3 region is CSAISSGRARETQYF. The CDR3 region has the DNA TGCAGTGCTATTTCTAGCGGGAGGGCCCGGGAGACCCAGTACTTC.